Detailed here is one TCR beta chain. Its antigen remains unknown. The data are from a study of cytomegalovirus exposure and HLA in healthy donors. Study-level results: Prior analysis indicated that the majority of TCR beta V segments exhibited productivity approximately 87% or approximately 30% of the time. The authors later found most CMV-associated TCR beta chains appeared HLA-restricted. Donor immune exposure was known only as CMV serostatus. Clonal expansion was found to be greater in HLA-associated TCR beta chains than in equally common others in a later analysis.

This CDR3 region has 16 residues. The J segment lost 3 bases and the V segment lost 4 bases, leaving 7 bases of the junction unmatched. CDR1 is SGHRS and CDR2 is YFSETQ in the germline V gene. With 60 Vbeta and 13 Jbeta primers, the PCR was carried out. Data came from immunoSEQ multiplex PCR; TCRdb stores just in-frame clones and leaves some out. The sample lists some 150,000 clones, about four fifths occurring once. The receptor was isolated from a woman in her thirties in good health and CMV-seropositive. The V call is TRBV5-1, the J call TRBJ1-1; 12 bases are shared with TRBD1. Sequencing was performed on PBMCs. CDR3 protein: CASSLGTGGLDTEAFF. Here the CDR3 DNA reads TGCGCCAGCAGCCTCGGGACAGGGGGCTTGGACACTGAAGCTTTCTTT.